This TCR beta chain is from a study of T cells in Graves' hyperthyroidism and ophthalmopathy (dated by TCRdb to between 2018 and 2021). Looking at the study overall: Peripheral blood samples were taken at the time of initial diagnosis, prior to any treatment. A discovery cohort of approximately 100 patients, about 43 with Graves' ophthalmopathy and more than 55 with stable Graves' hyperthyroidism, was used to find distinguishing TCR V-J signatures. An independent validation cohort of about 19 hyperthyroidism patients and about 16 patients who later progressed to ophthalmopathy tested prospective prediction of ophthalmopathy. The 95 to 100 discovery patients were randomly divided into training and test sets at a 7:3 ratio. In roughly six Graves' hyperthyroidism patients, the study also compared T-cell repertoires from thyroid tissue with T-cell repertoires from blood. After sampling, hyperthyroidism patients received methimazole starting at 30 mg daily, and ophthalmopathy patients received high-dose intravenous methylprednisolone. The paper reports TCR Vbeta CDR3 sequencing of some 140 peripheral blood samples: under 45 ophthalmopathy, under 80 hyperthyroidism and about 17 progressor patients. The paper as a whole reports these results and caveats: Ophthalmopathy was separated from stable hyperthyroidism by a 13 V-J signature model, with over 85% sensitivity and 81% to 82% specificity obtained in cross-validation and 80%/75% obtained in testing. No statistical method was used to set the sample size in advance, and investigators knew the group allocation. Most expanded thyroid clonotypes (frequency above 0.001) were also detected in blood, a finding suggesting that blood repertoires may reflect thyroid immune responses. In validation, the model predicted progression to ophthalmopathy a median of roughly 6.1 months before onset, with approximately 68% sensitivity and around 76% specificity.

CDR1 and CDR2 are drawn from the germline V gene: SQVTM, ANQGSEA. Counted from cysteine to phenylalanine, this CDR3 has 14 amino acids. The read is trimmed to its CDR3 DNA, 42 bases read in frame from base 1. The V end gives up 1 base and the J end 6 bases, leaving 7 bases in the junction not matched to a gene. As for this clonotype: Its antigen is still unknown. Base qualities are not recorded, but no much larger clone differs from it by a single base.

The hyperthyroidism patients were between 18 and 65 years old and newly diagnosed, with a disease duration of less than 2 months. Any patient with an uncontrolled infection, another autoimmune disease, pregnancy or lactation was excluded. Diagnoses relied on clinical symptoms, serum thyroxine and TRAb, thyroid ultrasound and orbital computed tomography. Blood from progressor patients was collected at the time of first diagnosis with hyperthyroidism, before any ophthalmopathy symptoms had appeared. Ficoll-Paque density gradient centrifugation was used to isolate PBMCs from 9.5 to 10 ml of fresh peripheral blood. Progressor patients were defined as those initially diagnosed with Graves' hyperthyroidism in whom ophthalmopathy developed during follow-up. Total RNA was extracted with Trizol reagent, and quality was checked on an Agilent 2100 Bioanalyzer. TCR beta CDR3 regions were amplified from RNA transcripts. A first-round RT-PCR of the TCR CDR3 used the HTBI primer set with the Qiagen OneStep RT-PCR kit. A second multiplex PCR round built the libraries, followed by size selection and purification. Paired-end sequencing of the libraries was performed with 100 bp reads on an Illumina HiSeq2000. Processing in the source paper ran as follows. SOAPnuke was used to process the raw data, removing reads that contained adapters or uncalled bases, had a mean Phred below 15, or lacked an exact match to the constant primer or identifier. High-quality paired reads were merged using COPE v1.2.5, and each unique nucleotide sequence was defined as a clonotype. Clonotypes were aligned to IMGT TRBV, TRBD and TRBJ reference segments using MiTCR v1.1. Only V-J combinations with frequency above 0.0001, covering approximately 99% of repertoires, were analysed. The TCS score was defined as F50 (clonal expansion) divided by E x V (chaos), with BLOSUM62-based TCRdist calculated between CDR3 peptides within each V-J. Welch's t-statistics and random forest reduced 514 V-J features to roughly 13, which were used in a naive Bayes classifier (R e1071). The public sequencing data were trimmed at Q25 with fastp and processed into clonotypes with MiXCR by TCRdb, which kept only in-frame beta chains. Rows merge per CDR3 protein into single entries with the most common DNA and genes. The V and J calls here are based on TCRdb, not the publication. The sample has around 350,000 distinct CDR3 sequences on record, approximately 15% of them singletons. The ten biggest clones cover 28% of the sample.

Recombination connected TRBV29-1 to TRBJ2-3, and 7 bases in between align with TRBD2. This clonotype originated in a woman under 30 with Graves' hyperthyroidism that later progressed to Graves' ophthalmopathy. Sequences were obtained from blood. The nucleotides read TGCAGCGTTGAAGGTTTGCGGCGGGGGGATACGCAGTATTTT. It translates as CSVEGLRRGDTQYF.